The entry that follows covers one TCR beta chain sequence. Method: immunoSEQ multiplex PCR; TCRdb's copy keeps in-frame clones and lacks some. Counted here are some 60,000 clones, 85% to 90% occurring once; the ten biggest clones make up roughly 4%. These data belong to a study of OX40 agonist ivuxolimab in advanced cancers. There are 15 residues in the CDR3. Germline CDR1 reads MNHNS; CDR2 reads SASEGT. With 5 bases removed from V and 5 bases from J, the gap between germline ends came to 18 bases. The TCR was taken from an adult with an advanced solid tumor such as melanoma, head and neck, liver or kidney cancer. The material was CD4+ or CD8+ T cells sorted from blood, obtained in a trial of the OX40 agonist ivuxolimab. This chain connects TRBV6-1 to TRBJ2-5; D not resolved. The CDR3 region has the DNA TGTGCCAGCAGTATTGAGTCTGAGATTAAGGAGACCCAGTACTTC. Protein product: CASSIESEIKETQYF.